Listed below are T cell receptor beta chains from one sample, sequenced in a study of shared clonotypes between healthy human individuals. Produced via immunoSEQ multiplex PCR; TCRdb's table is partial and in-frame only. The data show 1,400,000 or so clones, with approximately 98.5% seen just once and 0.36% held by the top ten. The sequencing input was naive CD4+ T cells sorted from blood. The receptor source for this set is a man aged 30 to 45 in good health. Both conserved end residues are part of each CDR3. D genes are given only for firm matches. Clone size is not always given. Where it is, it says once, few, many or a class for expanded clones.

d_call j_call v_call clone_size cdr3_nt cdr3_aa
NA TRBJ2-7 TRBV27 NA TGTGCCAGCAGTTTATTGAGGGGGGGGGCCAGCTCCTACGAGCAGTACTTC CASSLLRGGASSYEQYF
NA TRBJ2-3 TRBV9 NA TGTGCCAGCAGCGTTAGGACAGCCAGCACAGATACGCAGTATTTT CASSVRTASTDTQYF
TRBD1 TRBJ2-3 TRBV5-1 NA TGCGCCAGCAGCTTATTTCCGGGACAGGGGTCTAGCACAGATACGCAGTATTTT CASSLFPGQGSSTDTQYF
NA TRBJ2-4 TRBV29-1 NA TGCAGCGTGGCGAGACAAGCCAAAAACATTCAGTACTTC CSVARQAKNIQYF
NA TRBJ2-5 TRBV18 NA TGTGCCAGCTCACCCGTACCTCCGGGGACCCAAGAGACCCAGTACTTC CASSPVPPGTQETQYF
TRBD2 TRBJ2-5 TRBV30 NA TGTGCCTGGAGTATAATGCGGACTAGCGGGAGTAGAGAGACCCAGTACTTC CAWSIMRTSGSRETQYF
TRBD1 TRBJ2-7 TRBV4-3 NA TGCGCCAGCAGCCCCCGACAGGGAACCACCTACGAGCAGTACTTC CASSPRQGTTYEQYF
NA TRBJ1-5 TRBV6-4 NA TGTGCCAGCAGTGACACGGCAGGGGTCTTCAATCAGCCCCAGCATTTT CASSDTAGVFNQPQHF
NA TRBJ2-7 TRBV5-1 NA TGCGCCAGCAGTCCCCCCTCCATCCCCTACGAGCAGTACTTC CASSPPSIPYEQYF
NA TRBJ2-7 TRBV4-3 NA TGCGCCAGCAGCCCAGGGCTCCACTACGAGCAGTACTTC CASSPGLHYEQYF
NA TRBJ1-2 TRBV29-1 NA TGCAGCGTGGAAGTTGGGGTTGGAGGCTACACCTTC CSVEVGVGGYTF
TRBD2 TRBJ2-2 TRBV6-5 NA TGTGCCAGCGTCGGGAGGCCGGGCGGGGAGCTGTTTTTT CASVGRPGGELFF
NA TRBJ1-2 TRBV2 NA TGTGCCAGCAGTGGCCAGGGGTCACGCTATGGCTACACCTTC CASSGQGSRYGYTF
TRBD1 TRBJ2-7 TRBV7-2 once TGTGCCAGCAGCTTAGCTGACCGGGACAGGGCCGAGCAGTACTTC CASSLADRDRAEQYF
TRBD2 TRBJ2-2 TRBV5-5 NA TGTGCCAGCAGCTCAAGACTAGCGGGAGGGCGCACCGGGGAGCTGTTTTTT CASSSRLAGGRTGELFF
NA TRBJ1-1 TRBV9 NA TGTGCCAGCAGCGTAGCTGATGCCTCAGAAGCTTTCTTT CASSVADASEAFF
TRBD1 TRBJ1-1 TRBV9 once TGTGCCAGCAGCCTCACAGGGGGGAACACTGAAGCTTTCTTT CASSLTGGNTEAFF
NA TRBJ1-5 TRBV7-2 NA TGTGCCAGCAGCTCGGACTTTTCGCAGCCCCAGCATTTT CASSSDFSQPQHF